Listed here is a single T cell receptor (beta chain). Its recognized antigen is unknown. It has no much larger one-base neighbor in the sample; base qualities were not kept. The sample originates from a study of pediatric ulcerative colitis (dated by TCRdb to the late 2010s). In terms of the full investigation: Nine newly diagnosed, treatment-naive pediatric ulcerative colitis patients and a few non-IBD control children each provided paired blood and rectal samples.

During colonoscopy, one to two pinch biopsies were obtained from the rectum for research purposes. The control children had a colonoscopy because IBD was suspected, but their endoscopy was normal both macroscopically and histologically, and none were diagnosed with IBD within the following year. Rectal biopsies were digested with proteinase K before DNA isolation. The Wizard kit (Promega) was used to extract genomic DNA from the blood and intestinal samples. Through the immunoSEQ TRB Survey service, multiplex V and J primers were used to amplify rearranged CDR3 beta regions from genomic DNA. To keep depth equal across samples, survey-level sequencing depth of up to 500,000 reads per sample was applied. The libraries were purified, combined into pools and sequenced with Illumina technology. The paper's data handling went like this. immunoSEQ online tools were used for productive clonality, sample overlap, pairwise scatters, CDR3 beta length, V/D/J gene usage and productiveness. Calculated diversity was defined as the number of unique rearrangements divided by total templates, multiplied by 100, and Shannon and Simpson indices were computed as well. Principal component analysis was performed on Z-score normalized data with the R prcomp function and the ggbiplot package. Blood-rectal clonal overlap within each subject was quantified with Morisita's index. TCRdb retrieved this table from immuneACCESS and kept in-frame rearrangements only. Not all clones are present; in checked studies, unresolved V genes account for under half, and no reason is known for the remainder. The V and J calls and clone size are taken from that table; D and trimming were inferred from the DNA. This sample gives about 16,000 clones in total; over 70% of them show up just once. The biggest ten clones account for 6% to 9.5% of the sample.

On the study overall, not on this receptor specifically: Because repertoires came from total lymphocyte DNA, patterns in rare subsets such as regulatory T cells may not be reflected. For technical reasons, the blood samples of a couple of patients yielded substantially fewer templates, so those samples were excluded from the blood-rectal overlap analysis. Blood-derived T cells may have been included in rectal pinch biopsies, especially in patients with overt colitis. A couple of rectal CDR3 clonotypes turned up in every ulcerative colitis patient but in none of the controls. Features of the rectal repertoire distinguished controls, mild-moderate colitis patients and acute severe colitis patients, and in acute severe colitis rectal diversity was lower because of clonal expansions. Only a handful of individuals were included in the healthy control group, which was small. Clonal overlap between a subject's own blood and rectum was significantly greater in ulcerative colitis patients than in controls, which suggests more T cell trafficking to inflamed tissue.

Compared with germline, V lacks 2 bases and J lacks 11 bases; bases without a gene match: 5. The germline V gene (reference sequence) provides CDR1 DFQATT and CDR2 SNEGSKA. The CDR3 sequence holds 11 residues, the cysteine and phenylalanine included. The only DNA kept is the CDR3, 33 bases in frame from the first base. Input material: gut tissue. The chain is made from TRBV20-1 and TRBJ1-1; 7 bases in the middle match TRBD1. This clonotype was sampled from a boy younger than 18 who was a control in a study of pediatric ulcerative colitis. In nucleotide form, the sequence is TGCAGTGCTAGACTGGACAGGCCGGCTTTCTTT. This gives the protein CSARLDRPAFF.